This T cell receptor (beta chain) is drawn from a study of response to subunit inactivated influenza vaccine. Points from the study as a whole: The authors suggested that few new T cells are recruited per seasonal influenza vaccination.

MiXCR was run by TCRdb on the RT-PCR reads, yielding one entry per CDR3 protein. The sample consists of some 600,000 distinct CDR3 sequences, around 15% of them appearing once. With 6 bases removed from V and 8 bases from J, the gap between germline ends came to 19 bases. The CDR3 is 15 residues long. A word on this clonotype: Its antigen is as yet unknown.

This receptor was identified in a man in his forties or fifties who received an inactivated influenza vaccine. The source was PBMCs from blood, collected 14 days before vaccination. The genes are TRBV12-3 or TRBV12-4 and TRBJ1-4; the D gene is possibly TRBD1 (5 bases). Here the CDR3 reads CASSSRVGIGEKLFF. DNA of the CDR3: TGTGCCAGCAGCTCCAGGGTAGGGATAGGCGAAAAACTGTTTTTT.